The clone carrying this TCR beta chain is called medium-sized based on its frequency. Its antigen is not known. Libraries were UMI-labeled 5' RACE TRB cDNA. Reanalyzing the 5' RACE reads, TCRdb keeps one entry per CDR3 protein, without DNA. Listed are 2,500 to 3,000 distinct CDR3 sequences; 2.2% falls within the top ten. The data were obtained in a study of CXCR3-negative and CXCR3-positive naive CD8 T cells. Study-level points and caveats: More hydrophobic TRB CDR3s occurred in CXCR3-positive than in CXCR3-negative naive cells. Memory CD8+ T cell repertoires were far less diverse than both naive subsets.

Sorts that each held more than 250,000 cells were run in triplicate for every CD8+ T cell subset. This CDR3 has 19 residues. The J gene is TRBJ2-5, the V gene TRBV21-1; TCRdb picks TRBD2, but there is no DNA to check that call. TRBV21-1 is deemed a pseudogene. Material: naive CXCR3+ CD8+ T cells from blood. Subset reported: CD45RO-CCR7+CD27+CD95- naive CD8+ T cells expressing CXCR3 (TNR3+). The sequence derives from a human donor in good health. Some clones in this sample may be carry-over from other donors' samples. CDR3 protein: CASSERGDPCEAAEGTQYF.